This TCR beta chain was captured in a study of blood T cell repertoires in COVID-19. The germline gives CDR1 LNHDA, CDR2 SQIVND (reference sequence). Unmatched junction bases numbered 11, after V lost 7 bases and J lost 6 bases. CDR3 size: 14 residues. Authors' methods: Amplification of reference gene primers provided the estimated nucleated cell counts. Some clones are missing from TCRdb's copy, which holds only in-frame ones; the method was immunoSEQ multiplex PCR. V and J calls and clone size are given by that table; D and trimming were obtained from the DNA. The table has about 400,000 clones, around 92% seen once. Recruitment covered roughly 22 US areas and drew participants whose ages spanned roughly 18 to 100 years. Assignments of participants to cohorts depended upon their own reported clinical history. What the recovered Cohort 3 donors had was two negative PCRs, clearance, or symptom resolution.

Material: PBMCs or T cells enriched from blood (not recorded which). The receptor's source is a woman aged 25 to 39 who had recovered from COVID-19. The chain has TRBV19 and TRBJ1-2, with TRBD1 matching over 7 bases. The CDR3: CASTRGAGGDGYTF. The DNA of the CDR3 is TGTGCCAGTACACGAGGGGCAGGGGGTGATGGCTACACCTTC. Full variable domain (remainder filled in from reference TRBV19 and TRBJ1-2): DGGITQSPKYLFRKEGQNVTLSCEQNLNHDAMYWYRQDPGQGLRLIYYSQIVNDFQKGDIAEGYSVSREKKESFPLTVTSAQKNPTAFYLCASTRGAGGDGYTFGSGTRLTVV.